A selection of T cell receptor beta chains follows, all from one sample in a study of human CD8 memory T cell subsets. Following a re-call of the 5' RACE reads, TCRdb has one entry per CDR3 protein and lacks DNA. Recorded here are 9,500 to 15,000 distinct CDR3 sequences; the top ten clones represent 12% to 15%. The source material was CD8+ T cells from PBMCs. The receptors were sampled from a human donor in good health. CDR3s include the opening cysteine and the closing phenylalanine or tryptophan. The order of the fields is clone size, J gene, V gene, CDR3 protein. Size is omitted from some rows. Given values are once, few, many or a class for expanded clones.

clone_size: -; j_call: TRBJ2-1; v_call: TRBV12-5; cdr3_aa: CASGLVREDFSYNEQFF
clone_size: -; j_call: TRBJ2-1; v_call: TRBV4-3; cdr3_aa: CASSPLRSASEQFF
clone_size: -; j_call: TRBJ2-1; v_call: TRBV29-1; cdr3_aa: CSVEDPDSDSYNEQFF
clone_size: -; j_call: TRBJ2-2; v_call: TRBV7-2; cdr3_aa: CASSLSRAAGELFF
clone_size: -; j_call: TRBJ1-2; v_call: TRBV15; cdr3_aa: CATSREGELSYGYTF
clone_size: -; j_call: TRBJ1-1; v_call: TRBV10-3; cdr3_aa: CAITGQGGTEAFF
clone_size: -; j_call: TRBJ2-1; v_call: TRBV20-1; cdr3_aa: CSARNRALMGVDEQFF
clone_size: -; j_call: TRBJ2-5; v_call: TRBV20-1; cdr3_aa: CSARDYFGSGGPEETQYF
clone_size: -; j_call: TRBJ1-1; v_call: TRBV9; cdr3_aa: CASSLLDGDEAFF
clone_size: -; j_call: TRBJ2-1; v_call: TRBV2; cdr3_aa: CASSEWGLAVNNEQFF
clone_size: -; j_call: TRBJ2-7; v_call: TRBV27; cdr3_aa: CASSFSSGEYYEQYF
clone_size: -; j_call: TRBJ2-7; v_call: TRBV7-8; cdr3_aa: CASSLYSGNRYEQYF
clone_size: -; j_call: TRBJ2-2; v_call: TRBV29-1; cdr3_aa: CSVEQNTGELFF
clone_size: -; j_call: TRBJ2-7; v_call: TRBV6-1; cdr3_aa: CASSVTGTSSYEQYF
clone_size: -; j_call: TRBJ2-7; v_call: TRBV7-9; cdr3_aa: CASSSTAYEQYF
clone_size: -; j_call: TRBJ2-7; v_call: TRBV6-1; cdr3_aa: CASSEASGTYEQYF
clone_size: -; j_call: TRBJ2-1; v_call: TRBV20-1; cdr3_aa: CSTTDYNEQFF
clone_size: -; j_call: TRBJ2-7; v_call: TRBV9; cdr3_aa: CASSATSGSSYEQYF
clone_size: -; j_call: TRBJ2-3; v_call: TRBV12-3/TRBV12-4; cdr3_aa: CASSSTGPTDTLYF
clone_size: -; j_call: TRBJ1-2; v_call: TRBV4-2; cdr3_aa: CASSLGGESTRNGYTF
clone_size: -; j_call: TRBJ2-1; v_call: TRBV7-2; cdr3_aa: CASSFGTSDLPAEGAYNEQFF
clone_size: -; j_call: TRBJ2-2; v_call: TRBV6-6; cdr3_aa: CASHVAGPNTGELFF
clone_size: -; j_call: TRBJ2-7; v_call: TRBV20-1; cdr3_aa: CSARVPGEVREQYF
clone_size: -; j_call: TRBJ1-1; v_call: TRBV6-6; cdr3_aa: CASSYSGGDTEAFF
clone_size: -; j_call: TRBJ2-3; v_call: TRBV19; cdr3_aa: CASSWGLDTQYF
clone_size: medium-sized; j_call: TRBJ2-5; v_call: TRBV27; cdr3_aa: CASSSQGARETQYF